This T cell receptor (beta chain) was found in a study of blood T cell repertoires in COVID-19. Whole-study context: The cDNA or gDNA used as material had been derived from T cells, B-cell-depleted T cells, or PBMCs.

This clone came up once. TCRdb's copy holds only in-frame clones and misses some; the assay was immunoSEQ multiplex PCR. The sample has some 240,000 clones; roughly 85% are singletons. Germline-derived CDR1 and CDR2 are KGHSH and LQKENI. The trim removed 4 bases at V and 5 bases at J, leaving 3 bases unmatched. CDR3 length equals 14 residues. The sequence was obtained from a woman in her seventies with COVID-19, enrolled during active disease. J is TRBJ1-5 and V is TRBV18, with 9 bases identical to TRBD1. The sequenced sample was peripheral blood. CDR3 sequence: CASSQQGADQPQHF. For the CDR3, the DNA is TGTGCCAGCTCACAACAGGGGGCGGATCAGCCCCAGCATTTT. Based on the CDR3 plus reference TRBV18 and TRBJ1-5, the full variable domain is NAGVMQNPRHLVRRRGQEARLRCSPMKGHSHVYWYRQLPEEGLKFMVYLQKENIIDESGMPKERFSAEFPKEGPSILRIQQVVRGDSAAYFCASSQQGADQPQHFGDGTRLSIL.